This TCR beta chain comes out of a study of blood T cell repertoires in COVID-19. Across the whole study: The United States, Italy and Spain were the sources of the acute and convalescent COVID-19 samples.

There are 14 residues in the CDR3. Germline loops: CDR1 MNHNS, CDR2 SASEGT. Trimming stripped 3 bases from V and 2 bases from J, with 9 bases between. Sequenced by immunoSEQ multiplex PCR; TCRdb stores in-frame clones only, minus some. The sample carries approximately 52,000 clones, roughly 89% recorded once. The chain joins TRBV6-1 to TRBJ2-3; D is unresolved. The clonotype comes from a man in his 60s with active COVID-19. The specimen was peripheral blood. For the CDR3, the DNA is TGTGCCAGCAGTGACCGAGAGGCCACAGATACGCAGTATTTT. Protein: CASSDREATDTQYF.